This T cell receptor beta chain was recorded in a study of blood T cells in healthy people across ages. Germline CDR1 is SGHTA and CDR2 is FQGTGA. V lost 0 bases and J lost 0, with 11 bases in between. The CDR3 runs 16 residues. This clonotype was counted a few times. Sample-barcoded 5' priming and a J-beta primer mix drove a second PCR of about 6 to 11 cycles. TCRdb fed the 5' RACE reads into MiXCR, producing one record per CDR3 protein. Here the sample spans over 1,500,000 distinct CDR3 sequences, about two fifths being singletons. The sequence was obtained from a human donor in good health. The sample taken for sequencing was blood. The chain has TRBV7-3 and TRBJ1-1, with D tentatively TRBD1 (5 bases). CDR3 DNA sequence: TGTGCCAGCAGCTTAACGTCACTGGGGGTGAACACTGAAGCTTTCTTT. This encodes CASSLTSLGVNTEAFF.